This TCR beta chain is from a study of shared clonotypes between healthy human individuals. The overall study: Researchers assigned three CD4 naive, three CD4 memory, two CD8 naive and one CD8 memory plate to each donor.

The protocol was immunoSEQ multiplex PCR, while the TCRdb copy is restricted to in-frame clones and leaves out a portion. Of about 2.4 million clones detected, about 92% appear once; the ten largest clones hold about 0.13%. CDR1 SEHNR and CDR2 FQNEAQ come from the germline V gene (reference sequence). This CDR3 spans 15 amino acids. V was clipped by 8 bases and J by 5 bases, with 21 bases between them. The V and J genes are TRBV7-9 and TRBJ1-1, with D maybe TRBD1 (5 bases). Sequencing input: naive CD4+ T cells sorted from blood. Subset in this sample: CD45RA+ positively selected. This TCR was recovered from a man younger than 35 in good health. The CDR3 sequence: CASPGWSVGGTEAFF. The CDR3 bases are TGTGCCAGCCCAGGCTGGAGTGTTGGGGGTACTGAAGCTTTCTTT.